Shown below are 3 T cell receptor beta chains from a single sample sequenced in a study of shared clonotypes between healthy human individuals. Assay: immunoSEQ multiplex PCR; the TCRdb copy retains only in-frame clones and omits some. Of 2.5 million or so clones detected, around 90% appear once; the ten largest clones hold more than 0.12%. The sequenced sample was naive CD4+ T cells sorted from blood. This sample's subset: CD45RA+ positively selected. These receptors originate from a man aged 18 to 29 in good health.

The gene calls are TRBV29-1 and TRBJ2-7, with D perhaps TRBD1 or TRBD2 (5 bases each). Trimming left V 6 bases short and J 3 bases short, with 12 bases between. Germline lookup yields CDR1 SQVTM and CDR2 ANQGSEA. This CDR3 has 12 residues. Here the CDR3 reads CSVFRDGYEQYF. The DNA for the CDR3 is TGCAGCGTGTTCCGGGACGGCTACGAGCAGTACTTC.

This chain links TRBV11-3 with TRBJ2-1; 9 bases match TRBD2. With V trimmed by 3 bases and J by 0 bases, 6 bases remained unmatched. Looked up from germline, CDR1 is SGHNT and CDR2 is YENEEA. The CDR3 covers 17 residues. The CDR3 here is CASSLAGGPDSYNEQFF. For the CDR3, the DNA is TGTGCCAGCAGCTTGGCGGGGGGGCCGGACTCCTACAATGAGCAGTTCTTC.

The chain is built from TRBV25-1 and TRBJ1-4; D is unresolved. V gave up 0 bases and J gave up 0 bases, with 8 bases separating them. The CDR3 covers 16 residues. CDR1 and CDR2 from the germline V gene are MGHDK and SYGVNS. The CDR3 nucleotides are TGTGCCAGCAGTGAATATGGATTTGCAACTAATGAAAAACTGTTTTTT. This encodes CASSEYGFATNEKLFF.